The clone carrying this T cell receptor beta chain was recorded many times. Antigen unknown. MiXCR, run by TCRdb on the RT-PCR reads, gives a single entry per CDR3 protein. This repertoire shows approximately 700,000 distinct CDR3 sequences, about a sixth found once; its top ten account for roughly 12%. This entry comes from a study of response to subunit inactivated influenza vaccine. Study-level findings and limits: Only a handful of new T cells, the authors suggested, are recruited with each seasonal influenza vaccination.

This CDR3 is 13 amino acids long. V was trimmed by 0 bases and J by 6 bases, leaving 7 bases between them. CDR1 SGHRS and CDR2 YFSETQ come from the germline V gene. The V call is TRBV5-1, the J call TRBJ2-1; TRBD1 might be the D (6 bases). This receptor was identified in a man aged 50 or older who received an inactivated influenza vaccine. This sample comprised PBMCs from blood, obtained roughly 12 days after vaccination. DNA for the CDR3: TGCGCCAGCAGCTTGGGGACAGTCAATGAGCAGTTCTTC. Amino acid sequence: CASSLGTVNEQFF.